Below, one T cell receptor (beta chain) is given with its context. Its recognized antigen is unknown. Base qualities are not at hand, and no much larger clone is one base apart. V loses 2 bases, J loses 0 bases, and the germline ends lie 19 bases apart. The germline V gene sets CDR1 to ENHRY and CDR2 to SYGVKD. The CDR3 goes from the cysteine to the phenylalanine over 18 residues. Only CDR3 DNA remains: 54 bases, in frame from the first base. The data belong to a study of OX40 agonist ivuxolimab in advanced cancers. Regarding the study in general: Ivuxolimab, which targeted the costimulatory receptor OX40 (CD134), was an agonistic, fully human IgG2 monoclonal antibody. Intravenous ivuxolimab was administered to patients every 2 weeks at six dose levels: 0.01, 0.1, 0.3, 1.5, 3 and 10 mg/kg. Of the approximately 50 dose-escalation patients, hepatocellular carcinoma was present in about 20, melanoma in around 15, renal cell carcinoma in 9 and head and neck cancer in 9. In the dose-escalation cohort, 75% to 90% of patients were male, and the mean age was 60 years with a range of about 20 to 80. Patients were allowed to have had prior anti-PD-1, anti-PD-L1 or anti-CTLA-4 therapy, and approximately 40% of the dose-escalation patients had previously received checkpoint inhibitors. Partial responses were achieved by three dose-escalation patients, of whom one had hepatocellular carcinoma and two had cutaneous melanoma. Peripheral TCRbeta sequencing was intended to test whether TCR sequence diversity was altered and clonal T-cell expansion was caused by ivuxolimab. The paper covers the monotherapy dose-escalation part of the phase I ivuxolimab trial, which included N ≈ 50 patients.

The trial excluded patients who had a history of autoimmune disease or were on systemic immunosuppression. Peripheral blood for TCR sequencing was drawn from every dose cohort at baseline, at cycle 4 day 1 and at cycle 7 day 1. Samples came from an open-label, multicenter, first-in-human phase I dose-escalation trial of ivuxolimab. Adults with locally advanced or metastatic melanoma, renal cell carcinoma, hepatocellular carcinoma or head and neck squamous cell carcinoma were enrolled in the trial. Before TCR sequencing, CD4+ T cells and CD8+ T cells from peripheral blood were sorted into separate populations. The research as a whole found: On average, CD8+ T cells showed more expanded clones than CD4+ T cells after ivuxolimab. Which antigens the clonally expanded peripheral T cells were specific for was not determined. Low levels of normalized T-cell clonal expansion were also seen in some nonresponding patients. In partial responders in the 0.1-3.0 mg/kg groups, normalized peripheral clonal expansion was found to be among the lowest, especially among CD8+ T cells. At doses from 0.1 to 3.0 mg/kg, clonal expansion was seen in both CD4+ and CD8+ blood T cells between baseline and week 6.

Genomic DNA was extracted from sorted cells for sequencing of the TCRbeta CDR3 region. The immunoSEQ Assay was used for sequencing of TCRbeta CDR3 regions. TCRdb obtained this table from immuneACCESS and retained in-frame rearrangements with V and J assigned. These tables miss some clones; where compared with another copy, unresolved V genes account for less than half of the shortfall, and the remainder is unexplained. A total of roughly 110,000 clones appear in this sample, roughly 90% of them only once. About 1.2% of the sample rests with the top ten. The material was CD4+ or CD8+ T cells sorted from blood, obtained in a trial of the OX40 agonist ivuxolimab. The source is an adult with an advanced solid tumor such as melanoma, head and neck, liver or kidney cancer. The chain uses TRBV10-3 and TRBJ1-2, with the D gene call left open. The encoded CDR3 is CAISERAGVNFANYGYTF. The DNA sequence is as follows: TGTGCCATCAGTGAGCGGGCCGGAGTGAACTTCGCTAACTATGGCTACACCTTC.